Following are 15 T cell receptor beta chains from one sample sequenced in a study of blood T cell repertoires in COVID-19. Generated by immunoSEQ multiplex PCR, the TCRdb table keeps only in-frame clones and is missing some. The table records around 250,000 clones, 86% of them present only once. Sequencing input: peripheral blood. The receptors here all came from a woman in her fifties or sixties who had recovered from COVID-19.

This clone has a single count. The rearrangement uses TRBV18 and TRBJ2-3; the D is unclear. Germline V gene lookup returns CDR1 KGHSH and CDR2 LQKENI. V dropped 3 bases and J dropped 7 bases, with 5 bases sitting between them. This CDR3 comprises 11 residues. The CDR3, as DNA: TGTGCCAGCTCACCTGAGAATACGCAGTATTTT. This translates into CASSPENTQYF. Looking up the rest from reference TRBV18 and TRBJ2-3 gives the full variable domain: NAGVMQNPRHLVRRRGQEARLRCSPMKGHSHVYWYRQLPEEGLKFMVYLQKENIIDESGMPKERFSAEFPKEGPSILRIQQVVRGDSAAYFCASSPENTQYFGPGTRLTVL.

The rearrangement links TRBV5-1 to TRBJ2-5; TRBD2 matches 8 bases. The trim removed 2 bases at V and 2 bases at J, leaving 5 bases unmatched. CDR1 SGHRS and CDR2 YFSETQ come from the germline V gene. The CDR3 loop spans 15 amino acids. The DNA for the CDR3 is TGCGCCAGCAGCTTCCCAGCGGGGGAGCAAGAGACCCAGTACTTC. It translates to CASSFPAGEQETQYF.

This sequence joins TRBV3-1 (or the pseudogene TRBV3-2) and TRBJ2-5; TRBD1 might be the D (5 bases). The CDR3 is made up of 14 amino acids. Trimming removed 6 bases from V and 5 bases from J, with 16 bases in between. Per the germline V gene, CDR1 is LGHDT and CDR2 is YNNKEL (reference sequence). The DNA for the CDR3 is TGTGCCAGCAGTCGTACCAGGGCCCGGGAGACCCAGTACTTC. This gives the protein CASSRTRARETQYF.

The chain links TRBV27 to TRBJ2-1; a weak D match, TRBD2 (5 bases). Germline V gives CDR1 MNHEY, CDR2 SMNVEV (reference sequence). CDR3 size: 12 residues. Deletions cut 6 bases from V and 8 bases from J, with 11 bases between. Here the CDR3 DNA reads TGTGCCAGCAGCCCTTGGGGAGATGAGCAGTTCTTC. Translating gives CASSPWGDEQFF.

The V gene is TRBV14, the J gene TRBJ1-1, with D perhaps matching TRBD1 (5 bases). Trimming left V 4 bases short and J 11 bases short, with 17 bases between. The CDR3 covers 13 residues. In germline, CDR1 is SGHDN, CDR2 FVKESK. This chain's CDR3 is CASSREGTNGAFF. CDR3 bases: TGTGCCAGCAGCCGCGAGGGGACTAATGGGGCTTTCTTT.

This sequence joins TRBV5-1 and TRBJ2-5; no reliable D call. The CDR3 sequence is 13 residues long. V lost 4 bases, J lost 5 bases, and 12 bases lay in between. CDR1 and CDR2 from the germline V gene are SGHRS and YFSETQ. In DNA form, the CDR3 reads TGCGCCAGCAGCGGGCCTGACCTGGAGACCCAGTACTTC. Protein: CASSGPDLETQYF.

The chain employs TRBV28 and TRBJ1-1; 10 positions match TRBD1. The CDR3 spans 14 residues. Germline CDR1 MDHEN, CDR2 SYDVKM. J was trimmed by 10 bases and V by 5 bases; bases with no gene match: 10. CDR3 nucleotide sequence: TGTGCCAGCAGTCCCCCGGGACAGGGGAGAGGAGCTTTCTTT. It is translated as CASSPPGQGRGAFF.

This chain uses TRBV5-1 with TRBJ1-4; TRBD1 might be the D (6 bases). The CDR3 runs to 14 residues. Germline assignment: CDR1 SGHRS and CDR2 YFSETQ. Trimming shortened V by 2 bases and J by 4 bases, and 9 bases separated the two germline ends. The CDR3 coding sequence is TGCGCCAGCAGCTTACAGGGATTTAATGAAAAACTGTTTTTT. Its translation is CASSLQGFNEKLFF.

CDR3 residues: CASSVIGDTIYGYTF. As DNA, the CDR3 is TGTGCCAGCAGCGTAATAGGGGACACCATTTATGGCTACACCTTC. V gene TRBV9 combines with J gene TRBJ1-2; D may be TRBD1 (6 bases). The CDR3 consists of 15 residues. CDR1 is SGDLS, CDR2 YYNGEE, per germline. V lost 1 base and J 5 bases, leaving 15 bases between the germline ends.

V gene TRBV19 combines with J gene TRBJ2-2, with D possibly TRBD1 on 5 matching bases. The CDR3 loop spans 14 amino acids. Germline V gene data show CDR1 as LNHDA and CDR2 as SQIVND (reference sequence). The V end was cut by 10 bases, the J end by 1 base, with 13 bases between. CDR3 residues: CATPRVGNTGELFF. CDR3 coding DNA: TGTGCCACCCCCAGGGTCGGGAACACCGGGGAGCTGTTTTTT.

This chain connects TRBV12-3 or TRBV12-4 to TRBJ1-6; D remains ambiguous. The CDR3 length is 13 residues. Trimming removed 5 bases from V and 7 bases from J, with 9 bases in between. Here the CDR3 reads CASSPNRNSPLHF. CDR3 DNA sequence: TGTGCCAGCAGTCCAAATCGGAATTCACCCCTCCACTTT.

V gene TRBV20-1 combines with J gene TRBJ2-7, with 7 bases identical to TRBD1. From germline, CDR1 is DFQATT and CDR2 SNEGSKA (reference sequence). The CDR3 covers 11 residues. V lost 6 bases, J lost 6 bases, and 5 bases stayed unmatched. CDR3 nucleotides: TGCAGTGCCCGGACAGGAGTCGAGCAGTACTTC. Translated: CSARTGVEQYF.

This clone was seen a handful of times. The chain is built from TRBV7-9 and TRBJ2-7; 9 bases align to TRBD1. V lost 1 base and J lost 2; bases outside the gene matches: 12. The germline V gene has CDR1 SEHNR and CDR2 FQNEAQ (reference sequence). This CDR3 contains 18 residues. As DNA, the CDR3 is TGTGCCAGCAGCTTAGTATTTCGAGGGGACAGGGTGACCTACGAGCAGTACTTC. Protein: CASSLVFRGDRVTYEQYF.

This chain joins TRBV10-3 and TRBJ2-3; 8 bases are a match to TRBD1. Germline trimming cut 6 bases from V and 2 bases from J; bases unmatched to any gene: 4. The germline CDR1 and CDR2 sequences are ENHRY and SYGVKD. The CDR3 consists of 14 residues. This CDR3 reads CAISTGGITDTQYF. The CDR3, as DNA: TGTGCCATCAGCACAGGGGGGATCACAGATACGCAGTATTTT.

The chain has TRBV5-6 and TRBJ2-2; no clear D gene. Per the germline V gene, CDR1 is SGHDT and CDR2 is YYEEEE. The CDR3 is 11 amino acids. With 2 bases removed from V and 6 bases from J, the gap between germline ends came to 2 bases. The chain's CDR3 is CASSFSGELFF. The CDR3 DNA follows: TGTGCCAGCAGCTTCTCCGGGGAGCTGTTTTTT.